The 32 T cell receptor beta chains listed next were all sequenced from one sample in a study of response to subunit inactivated influenza vaccine. TCRdb reanalysed the RT-PCR reads using MiXCR and keeps one entry per CDR3 protein. The sample has roughly 540,000 distinct CDR3 sequences; under 25% are singletons. These data also formed part of another study, on T cells expressing NK-cell markers. That source notes: Libraries used 5'RACE template switching adding universal primer site and UMIs.

The starting material was CD4+ T cells sorted from PBMCs, obtained about 12 days after vaccination. The receptors originated from a man in his fifties or sixties who received an inactivated influenza vaccine.

This clonotype was seen a handful of times. CDR3 DNA: TGTGCCAGCAGCGTAGGTGGCATCGCGACTGAAGCTTTCTTT. Its translation: CASSVGGIATEAFF. The chain employs TRBV9 and TRBJ1-1; no reliable D call. The CDR3 extends over 14 amino acids. Trimming removed 0 bases from V and 5 bases from J, with 11 bases in between. The germline CDR1 and CDR2 sequences are SGDLS and YYNGEE. Based on the CDR3 plus reference TRBV9 and TRBJ1-1, the full variable domain is DSGVTQTPKHLITATGQRVTLRCSPRSGDLSVYWYQQSLDQGLQFLIQYYNGEERAKGNILERFSAQQFPDLHSELNLSSLELGDSALYFCASSVGGIATEAFFGQGTRLTVV.

J is TRBJ2-3 and V is TRBV4-2; D possibly corresponds to TRBD1 (6 bases). The CDR3 spans 13 residues. V was trimmed by 4 bases and J by 6 bases, leaving 11 bases between them. Germline CDR1 and CDR2: LGHNA and YNFKEQ. The CDR3 spells CASSRGQGDTQYF. CDR3 in DNA: TGTGCCAGCAGCCGTGGGCAGGGGGATACGCAGTATTTT.

J is TRBJ1-4 and V is TRBV20-1; TRBD1 matches at 10 bases. The CDR3 length is 15 residues. In germline, CDR1 is DFQATT, CDR2 SNEGSKA (reference sequence). Trimming took 2 bases from V and 6 from J; bases not matched to a gene: 6. CDR3 loop: CSARQTGTGDEKLFF. The DNA of the CDR3 is TGCAGTGCTAGACAAACCGGGACAGGGGATGAAAAACTGTTTTTT.

This clonotype was seen repeatedly, ten times or more. CDR3 sequence: CASSLVMREAFF. The CDR3 region has the DNA TGTGCCAGCAGCTTAGTCATGAGGGAAGCTTTCTTT. The chain links TRBV5-5 to TRBJ1-1; D is ambiguous. Between the trimmed V and J ends, which lost 2 bases and 8 bases, there was a span of 10 bases. Per the germline V gene, CDR1 is SGHKS and CDR2 is YYEKEE (reference sequence). The CDR3 is made up of 12 amino acids.

This clonotype was picked up a small number of times. V gene TRBV7-2 combines with J gene TRBJ2-5, with D possibly being TRBD1 or TRBD2 (5 bases each). The CDR3 runs 14 residues. Germline CDR1 and CDR2: SGHTA and FQGNSA. The germline V and J ends were trimmed by 5 bases and 2 bases, with 12 bases remaining between them. CDR3 sequence: CASSPYGAQETQYF. The CDR3 bases are TGTGCCAGCAGCCCCTACGGGGCTCAAGAGACCCAGTACTTC.

This clonotype was recorded many times. The chain carries TRBV10-3 and TRBJ2-1; 8 bases are shared with TRBD2. Germline loops: CDR1 ENHRY, CDR2 SYGVKD. This CDR3 contains 15 residues. V shed 8 bases, J shed 6 bases, and the junction held 12 bases outside the gene matches. CDR3 bases: TGTGCCATCGGTACTCAAGCGGGAGCGGGCAATGAGCAGTTCTTC. Its translation is CAIGTQAGAGNEQFF.

CDR3 region: CASSQASGKNEKLFF. The DNA for the CDR3 is TGCGCCAGCAGCCAGGCGTCGGGGAAGAATGAAAAACTGTTTTTT. This chain uses TRBV5-1 with TRBJ1-4, with D unresolved. V was cut by 4 bases and J by 5 bases, with 15 bases left in between. Germline loops: CDR1 SGHRS, CDR2 YFSETQ. The CDR3 has 15 amino acids.

J is TRBJ1-5 and V is TRBV28; D is possibly TRBD1 (5 bases). The CDR3 loop spans 12 amino acids. Germline V CDR1 and CDR2: MDHEN, SYDVKM. Trimming cost V 3 bases and J 9 bases, with 9 bases left between them. The CDR3 bases are TGTGCCAGCAGTTTTCTCGACAGGCCCCAGCATTTT. Translating it yields CASSFLDRPQHF.

J is TRBJ1-2 and V is TRBV12-3 or TRBV12-4; 7 bases align to TRBD1. The V and J ends lost 3 bases and 4 bases, in that order; junction bases with no gene match: 5. This CDR3 spans 14 amino acids. CDR3 in amino acids: CASSFATGAYGYTF. CDR3 bases: TGTGCCAGCAGTTTCGCAACAGGGGCCTATGGCTACACCTTC.

V usage is TRBV5-1 and J usage is TRBJ2-1; 9 bases are a match to TRBD1. The CDR3 covers 17 residues. The germline gives CDR1 SGHRS, CDR2 YFSETQ. J gave up 2 bases and V 4 bases, and 10 bases lay outside the gene matches. The CDR3 region is CASSRGQGRSPYNEQFF. The CDR3 nucleotides are TGCGCCAGCAGCAGAGGACAGGGGCGGTCGCCCTACAATGAGCAGTTCTTC.

This clonotype has just a few counts. CDR3 sequence (DNA): TGTGCCTGGAGTGTACTTCGGGGCACCTACGAGCAGTACTTC. It codes for CAWSVLRGTYEQYF. This chain links TRBV30 with TRBJ2-7; D possibly uses TRBD1 or TRBD2 (5 bases each). V lost 0 bases, J lost 2 bases, and 11 bases lay in between. Germline-derived CDR1 and CDR2 are GTSNPN and SVGIG (reference sequence). This CDR3 is 14 amino acids long.

This clonotype has more than one count but fewer than ten. The chain employs TRBV20-1 and TRBJ2-1, with TRBD2 identical over 8 bases. There are 14 residues in the CDR3. From germline, CDR1 is DFQATT and CDR2 SNEGSKA (reference sequence). Trimming removed 3 bases from V and 5 bases from J; junction bases left unmatched: 6. Written as DNA, the CDR3 is TGCAGTGCTAGGGGCGGGGGGTTTAACAATGAGCAGTTCTTC. As protein: CSARGGGFNNEQFF.

V usage is TRBV6-1 and J usage is TRBJ2-7; D is unresolved. V dropped 2 bases and J dropped 4 bases, with 9 bases sitting between them. The V gene's germline CDR1 is MNHNS and CDR2 SASEGT. This CDR3 comprises 13 residues. In DNA, the CDR3 is TGTGCCAGCAGTGAATACCAAACTTACGAGCAGTACTTC. Its translation: CASSEYQTYEQYF.

This clonotype was detected ten times or more. The chain carries TRBV6-2 or TRBV6-3 and TRBJ2-7; D ambiguous. The length of the CDR3 is 15 residues. Germline loops: CDR1 MNHEY, CDR2 SVGEGT. The ends were cut back, 2 bases at V and 2 bases at J, with 13 bases in the middle. CDR3 amino acids: CASSYGTSSTYEQYF. CDR3 DNA: TGTGCCAGCAGTTACGGCACTTCGTCTACCTACGAGCAGTACTTC.

This clonotype appeared many times. CDR3 residues: CASSLTSGSRGGETQYF. CDR3 bases: TGTGCCAGCAGCTTGACTAGCGGGAGTAGAGGGGGAGAGACCCAGTACTTC. The chain employs TRBV7-2 and TRBJ2-5; 12 bases agree with TRBD2. In germline, CDR1 is SGHTA, CDR2 FQGNSA. The length of the CDR3 is 17 residues. V lost 3 bases to trimming and J lost 4 bases; unmatched junction nucleotides: 9.

In the case of this clonotype: Mismatch with germline at one junction end may stem from a read error. The chain has TRBV6-2 or TRBV6-3 and TRBJ2-2, with a possible D match to TRBD2 (7 bases). The CDR3 has 14 amino acids. The germline V gene encodes CDR1 MNHEY and CDR2 SVGEGT. CDR3 region: CASIYGGRTGELFF. For the CDR3, the DNA is TGTGCCAGCATTTACGGGGGGCGCACCGGGGAGCTGTTTTTT.

The chain is built from TRBV29-1 and TRBJ2-3, with D possibly called TRBD1 or TRBD2 (6 bases each). Trimming shortened V by 4 bases and J by 4 bases, and 21 bases separated the two germline ends. This CDR3 region has 16 residues. Germline CDR1 is SQVTM and CDR2 is ANQGSEA. The CDR3 here is CSVARGGLPGSDTQYF. DNA of the CDR3: TGCAGCGTTGCCAGGGGAGGCCTCCCAGGGTCAGATACGCAGTATTTT.

This clonotype was detected only a few times. This chain joins TRBV7-8 and TRBJ2-3; the D gene is possibly TRBD1 (6 bases). Germline V gives CDR1 SGHVS, CDR2 FQNEAQ. V dropped 5 bases and J dropped 0 bases, with 15 bases sitting between them. The CDR3 totals 16 residues. DNA of the CDR3: TGTGCCAGCAGCCGACTTGGGGACATAAGCACAGATACGCAGTATTTT. Translation gives CASSRLGDISTDTQYF.

The chain has TRBV2 and TRBJ2-7, with D maybe TRBD2 (6 bases). V lost 9 bases, J lost 2 bases, and 17 bases lay in between. CDR3 length: 14 residues. The germline V gene encodes CDR1 SNHLY and CDR2 FYNNEI. The CDR3 spells CASENTGDAYEQYF. CDR3 bases: TGTGCCAGTGAAAACACGGGGGATGCCTACGAGCAGTACTTC.

The rearrangement uses TRBV12-3 or TRBV12-4 and TRBJ2-7, with a possible D match to TRBD1 (6 bases). The CDR3 has 13 residues. V shed 3 bases and J shed 6 bases, with 12 bases lying between them. CDR3 sequence: CASSLGRGREQYF. Written as DNA, the CDR3 is TGTGCCAGCAGTTTGGGCAGGGGTCGCGAGCAGTACTTC.

This clonotype was observed a few times. The rearrangement uses TRBV9 and TRBJ1-4, with 7 bases matching TRBD1. The CDR3 loop spans 15 amino acids. Per germline, CDR1 SGDLS and CDR2 YYNGEE. Trimming at V came to 3 bases and at J to 7 bases, leaving 9 bases not matched to a gene. Here the CDR3 reads CASSAGQWEGEKLFF. As DNA, the CDR3 is TGTGCCAGCAGCGCGGGACAGTGGGAAGGTGAAAAACTGTTTTTT. The whole variable domain, filled in from reference TRBV9 and TRBJ1-4, reads DSGVTQTPKHLITATGQRVTLRCSPRSGDLSVYWYQQSLDQGLQFLIQYYNGEERAKGNILERFSAQQFPDLHSELNLSSLELGDSALYFCASSAGQWEGEKLFFGSGTQLSVL.

This clonotype was counted between two and nine times. The chain couples TRBV28 to TRBJ2-2; D is uncertain. V gave up 4 bases and J gave up 1 base, with 16 bases separating them. Germline lookup yields CDR1 MDHEN and CDR2 SYDVKM. The CDR3 consists of 17 residues. The CDR3 reads CASSSKLGAENTGELFF. As DNA, the CDR3 is TGTGCCAGCAGTTCCAAATTGGGCGCCGAGAACACCGGGGAGCTGTTTTTT.

DNA of the CDR3: TGCAGTGCTAGAGATTATGGACTGATAAATCAGCCCCAGCATTTT. Its translation is CSARDYGLINQPQHF. This chain links TRBV20-1 with TRBJ1-5; D unclear. This CDR3 has 15 residues. Germline V lookup: CDR1 DFQATT, CDR2 SNEGSKA (reference sequence). V lost 0 bases to trimming and J lost 4 bases, with 13 bases between them.

The rearrangement links TRBV5-5 to TRBJ2-3, with a tentative D call TRBD1 (5 bases). The V gene lost 0 bases and the J gene lost 2 bases, with 10 bases spanning the gap. Germline CDR1 SGHKS, CDR2 YYEKEE (reference sequence). The CDR3 has 15 residues. The CDR3 here is CASSLGGRVTDTQYF. The CDR3 DNA is TGTGCCAGCAGCTTGGGGGGCAGGGTCACAGATACGCAGTATTTT. The variable domain in full, with the rest retrieved from reference TRBV5-5 and TRBJ2-3, is DAGVTQSPTHLIKTRGQQVTLRCSPISGHKSVSWYQQVLGQGPQFIFQYYEKEERGRGNFPDRFSARQFPNYSSELNVNALLLGDSALYLCASSLGGRVTDTQYFGPGTRLTVL.

In its sample, this clonotype was seen a few times. The genes are TRBV29-1 and TRBJ2-1, with unresolved D. The CDR3 totals 14 residues. CDR1 is SQVTM and CDR2 is ANQGSEA in the germline V gene. V lost 4 bases to trimming and J lost 5 bases, with 15 bases between them. CDR3: CSVVASRFNNEQFF. The CDR3, as DNA: TGCAGCGTTGTTGCCTCTAGGTTTAACAATGAGCAGTTCTTC.

The rearrangement joins TRBV7-2 to TRBJ2-7; perhaps TRBD1 as D (6 bases). V lost 1 base, J lost 8 bases, and 18 bases lay in between. The CDR3 contains 15 residues. Germline V gene sequence: CDR1 SGHTA, CDR2 FQGNSA. The CDR3 loop is CASSLGRQAPLQQYF. In nucleotides, the CDR3 is TGTGCCAGCAGCTTAGGCAGACAGGCCCCCCTCCAGCAGTACTTC. Full variable domain (outside the CDR3, taken from reference TRBV7-2 and TRBJ2-7): GAGVSQSPSNKVTEKGKDVELRCDPISGHTALYWYRQSLGQGLEFLIYFQGNSAPDKSGLPSDRFSAERTGGSVSTLTIQRTQQEDSAVYLCASSLGRQAPLQQYFGPGTRLTVT.

This clonotype was seen more than once but under ten times. The chain combines TRBV29-1 with TRBJ2-7; D perhaps matches TRBD2 (6 bases). The V end was cut by 6 bases, the J end by 4 bases, with 19 bases between. The CDR3 contains 14 residues. The germline CDR1 and CDR2 sequences are SQVTM and ANQGSEA. CDR3 sequence reads: CSVGTGLMTYEQYF. CDR3 nucleotides: TGCAGCGTCGGCACGGGACTCATGACTTACGAGCAGTACTTC.

The rearrangement uses TRBV9 and TRBJ2-1; D is ambiguous. CDR3 length equals 15 residues. Germline lookup yields CDR1 SGDLS and CDR2 YYNGEE. Trimming cost V 7 bases and J 9 bases, with 23 bases left between them. The chain's CDR3 is CASSIRSAGPAEQFF. In DNA form, the CDR3 reads TGTGCCAGCTCCATCCGGTCAGCTGGACCGGCTGAGCAGTTCTTC.

This clonotype was detected a few times. The gene calls are TRBV23-1 and TRBJ1-2, with a weak D call TRBD1 (5 bases). TRBV23-1 is an ORF, and what it does is uncertain. The V and J ends lost 6 bases and 14 bases respectively, with 13 bases between them. This CDR3 has 10 residues. This chain's CDR3 is CASSRTGETF. DNA for the CDR3: TGCGCCAGCAGCAGAACGGGGGAGACCTTC.

V usage is TRBV4-3 and J usage is TRBJ2-3; the D is unclear. The germline V gene has CDR1 LGHNA and CDR2 YSLEER. V lost 0 bases and J lost 0, with 10 bases in between. CDR3 length equals 16 residues. CDR3 sequence (DNA): TGCGCCAGCAGCCAAGATATTTCCCCCAGCACAGATACGCAGTATTTT. Amino acid sequence: CASSQDISPSTDTQYF.

This clonotype was recorded at least ten times. The rearrangement joins TRBV5-5 to TRBJ2-7; no clear D. The CDR3 is made up of 13 amino acids. Trimming cost V 1 base and J 0 bases, with 5 bases left between them. The germline CDR1 and CDR2 sequences are SGHKS and YYEKEE (reference sequence). The CDR3 DNA reads TGTGCCAGCAGCTTGACACTCTCCTACGAGCAGTACTTC. Protein product: CASSLTLSYEQYF.

The sample holds a few counts of this clonotype. CDR3 region: CSVREGRETQYF. In nucleotides, the CDR3 is TGCAGCGTTCGGGAAGGGCGAGAGACCCAGTACTTC. This chain joins TRBV29-1 and TRBJ2-5; tentative D call: TRBD2 (5 bases). The CDR3 contains 12 residues. V lost 5 bases and J 4 bases, leaving 11 bases between the germline ends. Germline V lookup: CDR1 SQVTM, CDR2 ANQGSEA.